This T cell receptor beta chain is from a study of human T cells and chemical hapten exposure (dated by TCRdb to 2020 to 2023). About the study as a whole: For sensitization, 2% DPC in acetone was applied to a 2 cm by 2 cm area of upper inner arm skin. Throughout the roughly 23-week study period, patients were also given weekly therapeutic DPC doses on the scalp. Patch tests used Finn chambers with 0.01% DPC on the upper back, scored after 6 days by International Contact Dermatitis Research Group standards. The mostly female patient cohort included alopecia areata with under or over 50% scalp involvement, alopecia totalis and alopecia universalis. Libraries were combined into a pool for sequencing, and differences in TCR yield between samples came mainly from small differences in library volumes within the pool. Peripheral blood TCR repertoire changes were tracked in vivo in alopecia patients during primary and secondary sensitization to the hapten diphenylcyclopropenone (DPC). Patient blood was sampled pre-sensitization (week 0) and at 2, 6 and about 24 weeks after DPC sensitization. Roughly 30 alopecia patients gave blood for TCR sequencing at one to four time points (pre-sensitization, 2, 6 and 24 weeks).

The receptor library was made with RACE. The sequencer was a NextSeq 500. Library preparation attached unique molecular identifiers to individual cDNA molecules for quantitative, reproducible TCR counting. From each blood RNA sample, both TCR alpha and TCR beta chains were sequenced. Turning to the authors' computational methods: Samples had a median of roughly 99,000 TCRs, with a range from roughly 23,224 to 750,000. V, J and CDR3 annotation of the TCR reads was performed with the Decombinator software suite. To make PS versus PT1 abundance plots, every sample was subsampled to the same number of TCRs (28,000). TCRs were defined as expanded if absent before sensitization and observed at least eight times at the 2-week time point. In-frame beta chains were kept once TCRdb had trimmed the public reads at Q25 with fastp and called clones with MiXCR. CDR3 protein duplicates are merged, each entry listing the most common genes and DNA. TCRdb, not the original authors, processed these V and J calls. The sample data list 180,000 or so distinct CDR3 sequences, and 20% to 25% of these were observed just once. The ten biggest clones cover roughly 6.7% of the sample.

The investigation overall reported the following: Patch test score was positively correlated with the number of PT1 expanded TCRs, with significance at thresholds 8, 16 and 32 but not at 4. All patients had alopecia, a presumed autoimmune disease, so their immune response might differ from that of healthy individuals. Expanded TCRs formed significantly more large CDR3 similarity clusters than pre-sensitization or healthy control sets, consistent with antigen-driven responses. DPC sensitization did not change how many TCRs were above 1 in 1000 frequency, and no evidence was found of alterations in global repertoire structure. After repeated subsampling, the strength of the expansion versus patch-test correlation and the threshold at which it became significant changed.

This clonotype was observed a few times. Its antigen is still unknown. Per-base quality was not reported, and no clone a single base away is much larger than it. What this sample's time point label stands for: patch test 1, 2 weeks after DPC sensitization. The label giving this sample's treatment or condition can be read as: therapeutic diphenylcyclopropenone sensitization with weekly scalp DPC. At each patch-test visit, blood was drawn before the patch test was applied. Patients were eligible if aged 18 to 70, diagnosed with alopecia and judged suitable for DPC therapy, and pregnant patients were excluded. Total RNA was extracted from unfractionated whole blood that had been collected in Tempus Blood RNA tubes. The CDR3 measures 15 amino acids from cysteine to phenylalanine. Solely the CDR3 DNA is kept, with 45 bases framed from the first base. V is cut back by 5 bases and J by 1 base, with 4 bases in the junction unmatched. The germline V gene (reference sequence) specifies SEHNR as CDR1 and FQNEAQ as CDR2.

This specimen consisted of whole blood, obtained in connection with sensitization to the hapten diphenylcyclopropenone (DPC). The V and J segments used are TRBV7-9 and TRBJ2-7; 11 junctional bases match TRBD2. The TCR sequence derives from a woman in her 50s with alopecia areata. Some clones in this sample may be carry-over from other donors' samples. The DNA reads TGTGCCAGCAGCCAGACTAGCGGGACGTCCTACGAGCAGTACTTC. Its protein product is CASSQTSGTSYEQYF. Joined to the reference TRBV7-9 and TRBJ2-7 proteins, this CDR3 gives the full variable domain: DTGVSQNPRHKITKRGQNVTFRCDPISEHNRLYWYRQTLGQGPEFLTYFQNEAQLEKSRLLSDRFSAERPKGSFSTLEIQRTEQGDSAMYLCASSQTSGTSYEQYFGPGTRLTVT.